This T cell receptor (beta chain) was sequenced during a study of blood T cells in healthy people across ages. Study-level results: Estimates of diversity drawn from one million T cells were considered underestimates. PBMCs went unsorted, and a conclusive naive versus antigen-experienced comparison was therefore prevented.

No fewer than 6 micrograms of total RNA were isolated from every sample. A second roughly 6 to 11 cycle PCR used barcoded and J-beta primers. The template-switch adaptor was a 5' adaptor with 12 random nucleotides. It tagged each cDNA molecule. Each CDR3 protein is one row after TCRdb ran MiXCR on the 5' RACE reads. The data hold approximately 790,000 distinct CDR3 sequences, with 62% observed a single time. Trimming removed 0 bases at V and 0 bases at J, with 13 bases between. Germline values: CDR1 SGHRS, CDR2 YFSETQ. The CDR3 loop spans 16 amino acids. This clonotype was seen only once. Its antigen remains unknown.

This rearrangement joins TRBV5-1 to TRBJ2-7; D perhaps matches TRBD2 (5 bases). This sequence originates from a man aged 25 to 45 in good health. The sequenced sample consisted of blood. CDR3 nucleotide sequence: TGCGCCAGCAGCTTGGAGGCCTTGGGGAGCTCCTACGAGCAGTACTTC. Its protein is CASSLEALGSSYEQYF.